This entry lists 4 T cell receptor beta chains sequenced from one sample in a study of CD8+ T cells in alopecia areata listed by TCRdb under 2018. The sample's treatment or condition label, in plain terms: oral pan-JAK inhibitor, 5-10 mg twice daily. Library preparation employed the immunoSEQ multiplex PCR assay. To provide template for TCR sequencing, every sample had RNA extracted and reverse transcribed into cDNA. TCRdb re-hosts the immuneACCESS table, in-frame sequences only. Its copies lack some clones; in the studies checked, an unresolved V gene accounts for under half of them, and the cause for the rest is not known. The sample table shows 180,000 or so clones, and roughly half are seen once. Around 9.1% of the sample is held by the ten biggest clonotypes. The sequences come from CD8+ T cells sorted from blood, collected between weeks 51 and 54, from a patient treated with tofacitinib. These receptors originate from a human donor with alopecia areata.

This clone was recorded a few times. V gene TRBV18 combines with J gene TRBJ2-1, with D unresolved. Germline values: CDR1 KGHSH, CDR2 LQKENI. The CDR3 spans 15 residues. V lost 2 bases to trimming and J lost 6 bases, with 14 bases between them. The CDR3: CASSPGFSTTNEQFF. CDR3 DNA sequence: TGTGCCAGCTCACCAGGGTTTTCCACTACCAATGAGCAGTTCTTC.

This clone was seen a handful of times. This chain links TRBV19 with TRBJ2-7; D is possibly TRBD2 (5 bases). The CDR3 has 14 residues. Germline-derived CDR1 and CDR2 are LNHDA and SQIVND (reference sequence). The V gene lost 3 bases and the J gene lost 3 bases, with 12 bases spanning the gap. CDR3 DNA: TGTGCCAGTAGTATTGTCCGAGGGAACTACGAGCAGTACTTC. The encoded protein is CASSIVRGNYEQYF.

The chain combines TRBV7-8 with TRBJ2-2; D remains unclear. V was pared by 3 bases and J by 2 bases, with 1 base between. Germline lookup yields CDR1 SGHVS and CDR2 FQNEAQ. There are 12 residues in the CDR3. DNA of the CDR3: TGTGCCAGCAGCTTTAACACCGGGGAGCTGTTTTTT. This encodes CASSFNTGELFF.

The genes are TRBV4-3 and TRBJ2-3; D may be TRBD2 (5 bases). This CDR3 has 16 amino acids. Deletions cut 4 bases from V and 3 bases from J, with 17 bases between. CDR1 is LGHNA, CDR2 YSLEER, per germline. The CDR3 is CASSRVLSGGTDTQYF. CDR3 in DNA: TGCGCCAGCAGCCGCGTCCTTTCAGGAGGTACAGATACGCAGTATTTT.